This record looks at one TCR beta chain sequence and its context. The antigen is not known. This entry is derived from a study of T cell responses to AZD1222 COVID-19 vaccine. Points from the study as a whole: Mapped onto spike, vaccine-associated CD4 TCRs spanned it and were dominant at 160-218 and 743-854. Sampling captured repertoires only after the peak T cell response. Close to half of spike-specific TCRs reportedly recognize unmutated variant regions. Spike-specific TCR breadth and depth both grew after two AZD1222 doses.

Using immunoSEQ multiplex PCR, the repertoire was profiled, and TCRdb retains in-frame clones only, with some absent. The sample has 150,000 to 170,000 clones, 70% to 90% seen once. The germline V gene encodes CDR1 SGHTA and CDR2 FQGNSA. V was trimmed by 1 base and J by 0 bases, leaving 7 bases between them. This CDR3 comprises 15 residues. The clonotype originates from an adult in good health. The gene calls are TRBV7-2 and TRBJ1-3, with no clear D. The sequencing used peripheral blood, collected on day 0 of MenACWY control vaccination. In nucleotides, the CDR3 is TGTGCCAGCAGCTTAGGAGTGGTCTCTGGAAACACCATATATTTT. Protein: CASSLGVVSGNTIYF.